This section outlines one T cell receptor beta chain sequence together with its context. Its antigen is not identified. The sample is drawn from a study of response to subunit inactivated influenza vaccine. Points from the study as a whole: There was a suggestion from the authors that each seasonal influenza vaccination recruits few new T cells.

TCRdb independently ran MiXCR on the RT-PCR reads; one entry per CDR3 protein. The top ten clones hold 10% of a sample with around 530,000 distinct CDR3 sequences, about 10% of them seen once. The CDR3 runs 13 residues. Germline-derived CDR1 and CDR2 are MNHEY and SVGEGT. The germline V and J ends were trimmed by 5 bases and 3 bases, with 8 bases remaining between them. The origin of this receptor is a man in his forties or fifties who received an inactivated influenza vaccine. Sequences were derived from PBMCs from blood, sampled on the day of vaccination. The rearrangement joins TRBV6-2 or TRBV6-3 to TRBJ2-1; D gene unclear. The CDR3, as DNA: TGTGCCAGCAGTCTTCTAGGCTACAATGAGCAGTTCTTC. Translating it yields CASSLLGYNEQFF.